Ten or more counts support the clone carrying this TCR beta chain. The CDR3 loop spans 13 amino acids. Trimming cost V 5 bases and J 6 bases; bases outside gene matches: 2. TCRdb called the RT-PCR reads again in MiXCR, with one record for every CDR3 protein. Of hundreds of thousands of distinct CDR3 sequences listed, approximately 15% were seen once; the top ten hold 3% to 4.5%. Sequenced input: memory CD4+ T cells from blood. J is TRBJ2-2 and V is TRBV12-3 or TRBV12-4; 8 bases line up with TRBD1. This receptor was taken from a female donor in good health, serving as a healthy control. The CDR3 spells CASSRDRPGELFF. The CDR3 DNA is TGTGCCAGCAGTCGGGACAGGCCCGGGGAGCTGTTTTTT.